This section outlines one T cell receptor (beta chain) sequence together with its context. These data belong to a study of blood T cells in healthy people across ages. Together with a sample-barcoded 5' primer, a J-beta primer mix was included in a second PCR lasting about 6 to 11 cycles. TCRdb independently ran MiXCR on the 5' RACE reads; one entry per CDR3 protein. The table shows some 1.1 million distinct CDR3 sequences, with about two fifths occurring only once. What was sequenced was blood. This TCR derives from a man between 18 and 29 years old in good health.

The chain's CDR3 is CASSLLMGQGGNTIYF. CDR3 in DNA: TGTGCCAGCAGCTTATTGATGGGACAGGGTGGAAACACCATATATTTT. The V call is TRBV7-2, the J call TRBJ1-3; 9 nucleotides match TRBD1. This CDR3 comprises 16 residues. V trimming: 2 bases; J trimming: 3 bases; junction bases outside the gene matches: 5. Germline loops: CDR1 SGHTA, CDR2 FQGNSA.